This T cell receptor beta chain originates from a study of beta chain features in type 1 diabetes. Study overall: Cell yields, age and gender were similar between patients and healthy donors.

The entirety of the isolated RNA underwent reverse transcription, so expressed TCRB transcripts were sequenced. Only in-frame clones appear in the TCRdb table, and some are missing; sequencing was by immunoSEQ multiplex PCR. This repertoire shows fewer than 7,500 clones, roughly 70% found once; its top ten account for over 2%. Study findings and constraints: Comparison showed that naive, central memory and Treg TCRB repertoires appeared more similar among patients than among healthy donors. Since sequencing was performed on cDNA, cells with high TCR expression could be over-represented. In all four CD4+ subsets, TCRB CDR3 length was significantly, moderately reduced in type 1 diabetes.

Concerning this clone itself: Its antigen remains unidentified.

The CDR3 is 18 amino acids. Trimming removed 6 bases from V and 0 bases from J, with 20 bases in between. Material for sequencing was Tregs from blood. This sequence was found in a man aged 18 to 29 in good health. This chain uses TRBV23-1 with TRBJ2-2; weak D call: TRBD2 (5 bases). TRBV23-1 is an open reading frame, and its role is uncertain. DNA of the CDR3: TGCGCCAGCAGCCTAAAATGGGGAGAAAACGCGAACACCGGGGAGCTGTTTTTT. Translating it yields CASSLKWGENANTGELFF.